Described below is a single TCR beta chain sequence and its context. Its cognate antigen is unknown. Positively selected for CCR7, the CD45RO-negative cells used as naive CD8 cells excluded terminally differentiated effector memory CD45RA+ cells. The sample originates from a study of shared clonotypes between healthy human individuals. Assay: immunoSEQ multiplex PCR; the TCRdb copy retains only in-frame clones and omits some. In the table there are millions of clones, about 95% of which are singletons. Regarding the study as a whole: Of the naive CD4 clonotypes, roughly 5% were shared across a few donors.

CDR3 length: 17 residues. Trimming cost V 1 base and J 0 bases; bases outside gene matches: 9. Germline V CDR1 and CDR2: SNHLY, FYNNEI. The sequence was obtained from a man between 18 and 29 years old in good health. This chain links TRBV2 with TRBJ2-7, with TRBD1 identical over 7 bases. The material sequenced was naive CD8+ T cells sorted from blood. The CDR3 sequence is CASSEGATGNISYEQYF. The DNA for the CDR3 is TGTGCCAGCAGTGAAGGGGCGACAGGGAACATCTCCTACGAGCAGTACTTC.